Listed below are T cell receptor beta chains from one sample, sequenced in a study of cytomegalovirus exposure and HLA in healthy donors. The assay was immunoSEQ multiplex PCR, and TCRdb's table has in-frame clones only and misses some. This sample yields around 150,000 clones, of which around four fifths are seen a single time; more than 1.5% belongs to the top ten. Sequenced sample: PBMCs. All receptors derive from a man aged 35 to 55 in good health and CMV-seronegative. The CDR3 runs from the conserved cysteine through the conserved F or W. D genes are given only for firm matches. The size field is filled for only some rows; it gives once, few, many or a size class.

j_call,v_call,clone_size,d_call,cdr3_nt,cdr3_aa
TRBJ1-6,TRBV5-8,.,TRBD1,TGTGCCAGCAGCTCGGGACAGGTGAATTCACCCCTCCACTTT,CASSSGQVNSPLHF
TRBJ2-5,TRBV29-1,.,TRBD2,TGCAGCGTTGATAGCAGCGGGGGAGAGACCCAGTACTTC,CSVDSSGGETQYF
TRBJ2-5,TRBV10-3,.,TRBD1,TGTGCCATCAGTGAAACAGGGGAAGAGACCCAGTACTTC,CAISETGEETQYF
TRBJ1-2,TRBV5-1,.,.,TGCGCCAGCACCCGGGATCCGGGAGGTGACGGCTACACCTTC,CASTRDPGGDGYTF
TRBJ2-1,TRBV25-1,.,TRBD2,TGTGCCAGCAGTGAGGGACTAGCGGGAGAAAATGAGCAGTTCTTC,CASSEGLAGENEQFF
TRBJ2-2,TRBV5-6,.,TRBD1,TGTGCCAGCAGCTTGCGAACAGGGGTCGGGGAGCTGTTTTTT,CASSLRTGVGELFF
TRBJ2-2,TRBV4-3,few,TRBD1,TGCGCCAGCAGCCTCGGGACAGGGTGGGCCGGGGAGCTGTTTTTT,CASSLGTGWAGELFF
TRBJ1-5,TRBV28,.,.,TGTGCCAGCAGTATAAGCAATCAGCCCCAGCATTTT,CASSISNQPQHF
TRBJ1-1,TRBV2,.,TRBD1,TGTGCCAGCAGTGAACAGGGACAGGGGGCGACTTTCTTT,CASSEQGQGATFF
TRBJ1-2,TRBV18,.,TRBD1,TGTGCCAGCTCACCTACAGGGGACTATGGCTACACCTTC,CASSPTGDYGYTF
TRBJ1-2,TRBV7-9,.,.,TGTGCCAGCAGGAGTCTCTATGGCTACACCTTC,CASRSLYGYTF
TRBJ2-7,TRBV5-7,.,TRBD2,TGTGCCAGCAGCTCAGGACTAGCTTCCGACGAGCAGTACTTC,CASSSGLASDEQYF
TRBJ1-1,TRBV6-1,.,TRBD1,TGTGCCGGAACGACAGGGTTAACTGAAGCTTTCTTT,CAGTTGLTEAFF
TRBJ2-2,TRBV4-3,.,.,TGCGCCAGCAGCCAAGCCCTCTTGCCAGGGTTGGAAGGGGAGCTGTTTTTT,CASSQALLPGLEGELFF
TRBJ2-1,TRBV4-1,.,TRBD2,TGCGCCAGCAGCCAGGAACTAGCGATTCCCTACAATGAGCAGTTCTTC,CASSQELAIPYNEQFF
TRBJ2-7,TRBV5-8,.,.,TGTGCCAGCAGCTTCCGAGGGATCGTTCAGTACTTC,CASSFRGIVQYF
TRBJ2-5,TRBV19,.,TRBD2,TGTGCCAGTAGTATAGGTAGCGGGAGATTCTCACAAGAGACCCAGTACTTC,CASSIGSGRFSQETQYF
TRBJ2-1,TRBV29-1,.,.,TGCAGCGTTGAAATGTCCCGTTCCTTTAGCTCCTACAATGAGCAGTTCTTC,CSVEMSRSFSSYNEQFF
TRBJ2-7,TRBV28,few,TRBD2,TGTGCCAGCAGCAGACTAGCGGGGGGCGTCGACGAGCAGTACTTC,CASSRLAGGVDEQYF
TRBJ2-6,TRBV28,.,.,TGTGCCAGCAGTGGAGGGAGTCTAGCCAACGTCCTGACTTTC,CASSGGSLANVLTF
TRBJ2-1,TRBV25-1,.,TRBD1,TGTGCCAGCAGTGACAGGGGGCCATACAATGAGCAGTTCTTC,CASSDRGPYNEQFF
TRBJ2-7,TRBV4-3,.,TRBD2,TGCGCCAGCAGCCACGTTAGCGGGGAGTCCTACGAGCAGTACTTC,CASSHVSGESYEQYF
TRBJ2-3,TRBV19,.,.,TGTGCCAGCCGAGCCGGGGGTCTCACAGATACGCAGTATTTT,CASRAGGLTDTQYF
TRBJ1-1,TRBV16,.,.,TGTGCCAGCAGCCAGACCCGAGGCACTGAAGCTTTCTTT,CASSQTRGTEAFF
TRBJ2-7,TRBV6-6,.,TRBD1,TGTGCCAGCGGAGATAACCAGGGGGCGGGTGAGCAGTACTTC,CASGDNQGAGEQYF
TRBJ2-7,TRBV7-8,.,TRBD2,TGTGCCAGCAGCCCCCTGGCGGCTAGCGGGATGTACGAGCAGTACTTC,CASSPLAASGMYEQYF
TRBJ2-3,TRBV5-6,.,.,TGTGCCAGCAGCTTCATAGGGGCCGATACGCAGTATTTT,CASSFIGADTQYF
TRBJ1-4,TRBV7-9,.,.,TGTGCCAGCAGCTTAGGCAGGGCCACTAATGAAAAACTGTTTTTT,CASSLGRATNEKLFF
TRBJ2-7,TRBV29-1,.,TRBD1,TGCAGCGTTGTCACAGGGGTAAGCTACGAGCAGTACTTC,CSVVTGVSYEQYF
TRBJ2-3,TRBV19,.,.,TGTGCCAGTAGTGTCTCGACAGGAGACACAGATACGCAGTATTTT,CASSVSTGDTDTQYF
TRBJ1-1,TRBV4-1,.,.,TGCGCCAGCAGCCAATTTAGGAACACTGAAGCTTTCTTT,CASSQFRNTEAFF
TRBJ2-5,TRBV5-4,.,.,TGTGCCAGCAGCCCAAAAACAGGGGGGGGCGAGACCCAGTACTTC,CASSPKTGGGETQYF
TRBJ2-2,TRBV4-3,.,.,TGCGCCAGCAGCCAAGACATGGCAAGCGATACGAACACCGGGGAGCTGTTTTTT,CASSQDMASDTNTGELFF
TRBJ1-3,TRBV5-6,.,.,TGTGCCAGCAGCTCGGGACTATGGGGGAACACCATATATTTT,CASSSGLWGNTIYF
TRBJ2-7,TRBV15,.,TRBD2,TGTGCCACCAGCAGAGGGGAAGGGACTAGCGGCTACGAGCAGTACTTC,CATSRGEGTSGYEQYF
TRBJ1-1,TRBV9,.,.,TGTGCCAGCAGCGGTGGTTACAGCCGAACTGAAGCTTTCTTT,CASSGGYSRTEAFF
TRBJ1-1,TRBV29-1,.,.,TGCAGCGTTGGACTGGCTGAAGCTTTCTTT,CSVGLAEAFF
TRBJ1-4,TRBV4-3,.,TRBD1,TGCGCCAGCAGCCAAGATAACACAGGGGTTAATGAAAAACTGTTTTTT,CASSQDNTGVNEKLFF
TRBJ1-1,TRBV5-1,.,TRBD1,TGCGCCAGCAGCTTACAGGGGTGGGCGGTCAACACTGAAGCTTTCTTT,CASSLQGWAVNTEAFF
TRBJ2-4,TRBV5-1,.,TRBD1,TGCGCCAGCAGCAACCGACAGGGGGCAGCCAAAAACATTCAGTACTTC,CASSNRQGAAKNIQYF
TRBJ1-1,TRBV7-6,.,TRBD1,TGTGCCAGCAGCCCATTACAGACAGGGGGCACTGAAGCTTTCTTT,CASSPLQTGGTEAFF
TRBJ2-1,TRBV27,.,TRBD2,TGTGCCAGCAGTTTCCCGGGACTAGCCTACAATGAGCAGTTCTTC,CASSFPGLAYNEQFF
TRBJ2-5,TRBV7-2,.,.,TGTGCCAGCAGCTTATCGGAAGAGACCCAGTACTTC,CASSLSEETQYF
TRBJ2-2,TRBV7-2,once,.,TGTGCCAGCAGCTTAAGCCAGGGGAACACCGGGGAGCTGTTTTTT,CASSLSQGNTGELFF
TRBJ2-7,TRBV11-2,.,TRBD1,TGTGCCAGCAGCTACACCGGGACAGGGGTCGAGCAGTACTTC,CASSYTGTGVEQYF
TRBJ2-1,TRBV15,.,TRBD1,TGTGCCACCAGCAGAGCTTGGGGACAGGGCGCCTACAATGAGCAGTTCTTC,CATSRAWGQGAYNEQFF
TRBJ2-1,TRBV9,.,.,TGTGCCAGCAACCCGTGGAAGGGAGGCAATGAGCAGTTCTTC,CASNPWKGGNEQFF
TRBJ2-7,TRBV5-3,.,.,TGTGCCAGAAGGTTTCGGGGTTACGAGCAGTACTTC,CARRFRGYEQYF
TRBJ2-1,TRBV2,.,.,TGTGCCAGTAGGGGAAGCTCCTACAATGAGCAGTTCTTC,CASRGSSYNEQFF
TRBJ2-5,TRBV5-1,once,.,TGCGCCAGCAGCTTACCGGGAGACCAAGAGACCCAGTACTTC,CASSLPGDQETQYF
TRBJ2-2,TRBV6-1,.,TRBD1,TGTGCCAGCAGTGTAATCGGCAGGGGGTGGAACACCGGGGAGCTGTTTTTT,CASSVIGRGWNTGELFF
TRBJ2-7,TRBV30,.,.,TGTGCCTGGAGTGTGGTGGGCGGGACCTACGAGCAGTACTTC,CAWSVVGGTYEQYF
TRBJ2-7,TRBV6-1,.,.,TGTGCCAGCACCCCCGGGACATCTCCCTACGAGCAGTACTTC,CASTPGTSPYEQYF
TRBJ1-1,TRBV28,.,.,TGTGCCAGCAGTCCACGGGGGTGGACTGAAGCTTTCTTT,CASSPRGWTEAFF
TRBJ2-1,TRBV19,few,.,TGTGCCAGTAGTATCCAGAGACTAGGGTCGGGTGAGCAGTTCTTC,CASSIQRLGSGEQFF
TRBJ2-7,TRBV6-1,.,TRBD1,TGTGCCAGCAGCTTAGGACAGGGGAACTACGAGCAGTACTTC,CASSLGQGNYEQYF